Listed below are T cell receptor beta chains from one sample, sequenced in a study of PD-1 blockade in classical Hodgkin lymphoma. Repertoires were generated with immunoSEQ multiplex PCR, while TCRdb's copy carries only in-frame clones and drops some. This table has 50,000 or so clones, 65% to 80% appearing once. Sequences were derived from peripheral blood mononuclear cells (PBMCs), sampled before the fourth cycle of nivolumab. These receptors came from a human donor with classical Hodgkin lymphoma. The CDR3 runs from the conserved cysteine through the conserved F or W. Fields, in order: V gene, CDR3 length, J gene, CDR3 protein.

>TRBV19|12|TRBJ1-5
CASSMPKRSQHF
>TRBV11-2|17|TRBJ2-3
CASSLGARVGGTDTQYF
>TRBV6-6|13|TRBJ2-7
CASSAGTDYEQYF
>TRBV16|16|TRBJ2-1
CASSQSMSQGENEQFF
>TRBV15|15|TRBJ1-2
CATSRDPHTSYGYTF
>TRBV11-2|15|TRBJ2-2
CASSLDWTNTGELFF
>TRBV27|13|TRBJ2-3
CASSFQWRDTQYF
>TRBV5-1|18|TRBJ2-7
CASSLYGEVGAGSYEQYF
>TRBV6-5|14|TRBJ1-1
CASSYRGRNTEAFF
>TRBV6-1|12|TRBJ2-7
CASSEARVEQYF
>TRBV6-1|13|TRBJ2-7
CASSEALIDEQYF
>TRBV4-1|13|TRBJ2-1
CASSLGGINEQFF
>TRBV6-5|14|TRBJ1-2
CASRTPGVSYGYTF
>TRBV5-8|15|TRBJ2-7
CASSRAGTPYYEQYF
>TRBV4-1|14|TRBJ2-3
CASSQGLADDTQYF
>TRBV5-1|15|TRBJ2-7
CASSLEASGNYEQYF
>TRBV5-1|14|TRBJ2-3
CASSLSIRTDTQYF
>TRBV30|14|TRBJ1-2
CAWSGDRKQNGYTF
>TRBV5-6|16|TRBJ2-7
CASSPTWTSGSYEQYF
>TRBV5-4|15|TRBJ2-1
CASRLPLAGDNEQFF
>TRBV10-3|15|TRBJ2-7
CAISEGTGSLDEQYF
>TRBV15|16|TRBJ2-5
CATSRDLPLGQETQYF
>TRBV11-2|11|TRBJ2-7
CASSSSGEQYF
>TRBV9|13|TRBJ2-7
CASSVSATYEQYF
>TRBV27|13|TRBJ2-7
CASSLGQSYEQYF
>TRBV28|14|TRBJ1-1
CASSFHEEVTEAFF
>TRBV6-5|15|TRBJ2-3
CASSYSLGTFNTQYF
>TRBV11-2|14|TRBJ2-1
CASSLTGRSDEQFF
>TRBV14|14|TRBJ2-1
CASSRSGIEHEQFF
>TRBV18|12|TRBJ2-1
CASSPGKNEQFF
>TRBV6-1|15|TRBJ1-2
CASSVSTFANYGYTF
>TRBV5-1|14|TRBJ1-2
CASSAAGGPYGYTF
>TRBV29-1|13|TRBJ2-7
CSVIGQRGYEQYF
>TRBV7-2|15|TRBJ2-1
CASSLDPGPRLEQFF
>TRBV5-4|14|TRBJ1-1
CASSPHGRNTEAFF
>TRBV19|17|TRBJ1-1
CASSPGQGKGMNTEAFF
>TRBV2|12|TRBJ2-1
CASSFGGDEQFF
>TRBV28|15|TRBJ1-5
CASSSLTGNRQPQHF
>TRBV7-2|13|TRBJ1-1
CASSGNRNTEAFF
>TRBV18|12|TRBJ2-7
CASSPRGNEQYF
>TRBV28|14|TRBJ2-5
CASSFRGPAGAQYF
>TRBV5-6|14|TRBJ1-2
CASSLDRGDYGYTF
>TRBV29-1|12|TRBJ2-7
CSAGTGLGEQYF
>TRBV7-2|14|TRBJ2-7
CASSSRGRLVEQYF
>TRBV5-5|14|TRBJ1-3
CASSYGPSGNTIYF
>TRBV7-8|15|TRBJ2-4
CASSLEGRGSGIQYF
>TRBV6-6|13|TRBJ1-4
CASTAGDNEKLFF
>TRBV12-5|16|TRBJ2-2
CASGLSSGGNTGELFF
>TRBV7-8|16|TRBJ2-4
CASSHVGGLTKNIQYF
>TRBV28|15|TRBJ2-7
CASSLDNSGSYEQYF
>TRBV7-8|16|TRBJ2-7
CASSQNTPTEAYEQYF